Listed below are T cell receptor beta chains from one sample, sequenced in a study of blood T cell repertoires in COVID-19. Method: immunoSEQ multiplex PCR; TCRdb's copy keeps in-frame clones and lacks some. The sample lists approximately 220,000 clones, 83% seen once, with about 2.3% in the top ten. Source material: peripheral blood. These receptors originate from a woman in her 40s with active or convalescent COVID-19. Both conserved end residues are part of each CDR3. Fields, in order: V gene, J gene, clone size, D gene, CDR3 DNA, CDR3 protein. D genes are given only for firm matches. Size values are once, few and many counts, or a class for expanded clones, and some rows have none.

>TRBV11-2|TRBJ1-6|-|-
TGTGCCAGCAGCTTTGGGGAGAATTCACCCCTCCACTTT
CASSFGENSPLHF
>TRBV5-5|TRBJ1-6|few|-
TGTGCCAGCAGCTCGCACAGAGACAATTCACCCCTCCACTTT
CASSSHRDNSPLHF
>TRBV7-8|TRBJ2-1|few|TRBD2
TGTGCCAGCAGCTTGGGAGGGGCCTCCTACAATGAGCAGTTCTTC
CASSLGGASYNEQFF
>TRBV27|TRBJ1-2|-|TRBD1
TGTGCCAGCAGTCCGCGGGACAGGGGGCGCGAAGGCTACACCTTC
CASSPRDRGREGYTF
>TRBV14|TRBJ2-7|-|-
TGTGCCAGCAGCCAGTGGGCCGAGCAGTACTTC
CASSQWAEQYF
>TRBV5-6|TRBJ2-1|-|-
TGTGCCAGCAGCACACCCCTTAGGGGCTTCTACAATGAGCAGTTCTTC
CASSTPLRGFYNEQFF
>TRBV12-3/TRBV12-4|TRBJ1-3|-|-
TGTGCCAGCAGTTTGGGGGGAGGAAACACCATATATTTT
CASSLGGGNTIYF
>TRBV5-4|TRBJ2-6|-|TRBD1
TGTGCCAGCAGCTGGGGACAGGGGGGAGCTGGGGCCAACGTCCTGACTTTC
CASSWGQGGAGANVLTF
>TRBV28|TRBJ1-5|few|TRBD1
TGTGCCAGCAGGGGGACAGGGCTTTCGTATAGCAATCAGCCCCAGCATTTT
CASRGTGLSYSNQPQHF
>TRBV6-2/TRBV6-3|TRBJ2-1|-|TRBD1
TGTGCCAGCAGTCGGAACCTCGGGACAGGGAACAATGAGCAGTTCTTC
CASSRNLGTGNNEQFF
>TRBV11-2|TRBJ2-7|-|-
TGTGCCAGCAGCTTAGGGACGGGGGAGCAGTACTTC
CASSLGTGEQYF
>TRBV24-1|TRBJ2-5|-|TRBD1
TGTGCCACCAGTGACCCCAGGGGGCTGGTGGAGACCCAGTACTTC
CATSDPRGLVETQYF
>TRBV7-2|TRBJ2-7|-|TRBD2
TGTGCCAGCAGCTTAGCGATCGGGGGGACTTTTGGGCAGTACTTC
CASSLAIGGTFGQYF
>TRBV24-1|TRBJ1-4|once|-
TGTGCCACCAGCTCCTCCCGGGGGAATGAAAAACTGTTTTTT
CATSSSRGNEKLFF
>TRBV5-5|TRBJ2-1|-|-
TGTGCCAGCAGCAGGAGCACCGGAAGGAATGAGCAGTTCTTC
CASSRSTGRNEQFF
>TRBV2|TRBJ2-4|-|-
TGTGCCAGCAGTGAGCCGCGGGGGCAAAACATTCAGTACTTC
CASSEPRGQNIQYF
>TRBV6-2/TRBV6-3|TRBJ2-7|-|TRBD2
TGTGCCAGCAGTTACCCGAGGACTAGCGAGACCTACGAGCAGTACTTC
CASSYPRTSETYEQYF
>TRBV7-9|TRBJ1-2|-|TRBD1
TGTGCCAGCAGCCGAACCGGGACAGGGGGCGCCTATGGCTACACCTTC
CASSRTGTGGAYGYTF
>TRBV9|TRBJ1-2|-|-
TGTGCCAGCAGCGTCGGGGGGACGGGCTACACCTTC
CASSVGGTGYTF
>TRBV5-1|TRBJ2-1|-|-
TGCGCCAGCAGCCCCCTCCAGCAAGGGAGAACATACAATGAGCAGTTCTTC
CASSPLQQGRTYNEQFF
>TRBV27|TRBJ1-1|-|-
TGTGCCAGCAGTTTATGGCCCAACACTGAAGCTTTCTTT
CASSLWPNTEAFF
>TRBV30|TRBJ1-5|once|TRBD1
TGTGCCTGGAGTCCGACAGGGTCCAACAATCAGCCCCAGCATTTT
CAWSPTGSNNQPQHF